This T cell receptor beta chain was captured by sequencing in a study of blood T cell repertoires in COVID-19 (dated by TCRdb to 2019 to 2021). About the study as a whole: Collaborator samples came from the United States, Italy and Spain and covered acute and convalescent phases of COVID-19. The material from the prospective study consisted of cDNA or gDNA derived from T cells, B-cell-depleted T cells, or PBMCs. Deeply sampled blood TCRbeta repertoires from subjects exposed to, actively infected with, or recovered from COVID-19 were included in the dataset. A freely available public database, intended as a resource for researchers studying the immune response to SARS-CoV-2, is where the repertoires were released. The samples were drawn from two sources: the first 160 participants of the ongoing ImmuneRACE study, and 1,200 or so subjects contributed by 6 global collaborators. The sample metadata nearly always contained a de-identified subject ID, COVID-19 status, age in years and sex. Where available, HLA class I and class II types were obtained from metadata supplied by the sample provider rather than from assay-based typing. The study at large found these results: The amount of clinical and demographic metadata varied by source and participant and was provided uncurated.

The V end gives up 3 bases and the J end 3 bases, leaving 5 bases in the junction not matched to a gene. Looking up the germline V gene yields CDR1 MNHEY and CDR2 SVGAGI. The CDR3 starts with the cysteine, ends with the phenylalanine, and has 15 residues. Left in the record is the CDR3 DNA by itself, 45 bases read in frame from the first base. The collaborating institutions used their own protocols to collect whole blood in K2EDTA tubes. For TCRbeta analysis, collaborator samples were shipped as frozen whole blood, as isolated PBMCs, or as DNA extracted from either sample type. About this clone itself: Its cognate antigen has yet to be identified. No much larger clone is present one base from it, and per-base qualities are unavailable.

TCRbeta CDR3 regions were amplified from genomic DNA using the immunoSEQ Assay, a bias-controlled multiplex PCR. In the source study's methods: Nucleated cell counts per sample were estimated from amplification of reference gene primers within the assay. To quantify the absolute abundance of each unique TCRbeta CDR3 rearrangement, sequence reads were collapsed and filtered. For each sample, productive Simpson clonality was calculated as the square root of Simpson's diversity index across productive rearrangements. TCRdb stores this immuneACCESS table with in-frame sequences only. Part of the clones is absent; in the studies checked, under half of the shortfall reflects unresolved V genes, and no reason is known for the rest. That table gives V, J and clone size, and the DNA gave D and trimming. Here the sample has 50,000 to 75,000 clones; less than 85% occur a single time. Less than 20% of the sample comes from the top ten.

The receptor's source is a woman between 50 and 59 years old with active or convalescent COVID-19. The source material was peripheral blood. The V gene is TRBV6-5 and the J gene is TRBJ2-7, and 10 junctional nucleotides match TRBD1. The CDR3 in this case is CASSYNRDRGYEQYF. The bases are TGTGCCAGCAGTTATAACCGGGACAGGGGCTACGAGCAGTACTTC.